This T cell receptor (beta chain) was sequenced for a study of human T cells and chemical hapten exposure. About the study: Per-sample variation in TCR yield stemmed mainly from small pooled library volume differences. General observations from the study: No alteration of TCRs above 1 in 1000 frequency was seen with DPC sensitization.

Documented time point: patch test 3, about 24 weeks after DPC sensitization. Treatment indicated: therapeutic diphenylcyclopropenone sensitization with weekly scalp DPC. Blood draws came first, before each patch test. The CDR3 is 18 amino acids. Looked up from germline, CDR1 is SGHVS and CDR2 is FQNEAQ. V gave up 5 bases and J gave up 2 bases, with 23 bases separating them. TCRdb independently ran MiXCR on the RACE reads; one entry per CDR3 protein. The top ten clones hold roughly 17% of a sample with tens of thousands of distinct CDR3 sequences, 9.9% of them seen once. The table lists this clonotype with many counts. Its cognate antigen is unknown.

The chain joins TRBV7-8 to TRBJ2-3; no definite D call. This receptor was obtained from a woman aged 40-49 years with alopecia areata. Some clones in this sample may be carry-over from other donors' samples. The sequences come from whole blood, collected in connection with sensitization to the hapten diphenylcyclopropenone (DPC). CDR3 DNA: TGTGCCAGCAGCATATGGACGGAGCCGTCCTCCCTCACAGATACGCAGTATTTT. Translated: CASSIWTEPSSLTDTQYF.